This record covers a single T cell receptor (beta chain). This specimen belongs to a study of control samples from healthy donors and cancer patients. Germline values: CDR1 KGHDR, CDR2 SFDVKD. Trimming removed 3 bases from V and 4 bases from J, with 15 bases in between. The CDR3 is made up of 17 amino acids. Assay used: immunoSEQ multiplex PCR; TCRdb lists only in-frame clones, some missing. The sample contains 260,000 or so clones, almost 85% of which appear only once. The V call is TRBV24-1, the J call TRBJ2-6, with a possible D match to TRBD1 (5 bases). This TCR was recovered from a woman aged 55-69 years with lung cancer. Sequencing was done on a sample of PBMCs. CDR3 amino acids: CATSDPQGVSGANVLTF. CDR3 bases: TGTGCCACCAGTGATCCCCAGGGTGTGTCCGGGGCCAACGTCCTGACTTTC.